The 32 T cell receptor beta chains below were found in one sample sequenced in a study of blood T cell repertoires in COVID-19. Here immunoSEQ multiplex PCR was the method, and the copy in TCRdb shows in-frame clones only, minus some. The table includes 400,000 to 500,000 clones, nearly 90% detected once. The specimen was PBMCs or T cells enriched from blood (not recorded which). Receptors originate from a woman under 30 who had been exposed to COVID-19.

The genes are TRBV27 and TRBJ2-7; a possible D gene is TRBD2 (6 bases). Germline CDR1 MNHEY, CDR2 SMNVEV (reference sequence). Between the trimmed V and J ends, which lost 1 base and 3 bases, there was a span of 10 bases. The CDR3 spans 14 residues. CDR3 nucleotide sequence: TGTGCCAGCAGTTTATACGGGGGAGGCTACGAGCAGTACTTC. This translates into CASSLYGGGYEQYF.

The V and J genes are TRBV7-2 and TRBJ2-3; 8 bases fit TRBD2. Germline values: CDR1 SGHTA, CDR2 FQGNSA. The CDR3 spans 13 residues. J lost 9 bases, V lost 3 bases, and 5 bases had no gene match. The CDR3 DNA reads as TGTGCCAGCAGCTTTAGCGGGGACGGGACGCAGTATTTT. Protein: CASSFSGDGTQYF.

V usage is TRBV27 and J usage is TRBJ1-3; possibly TRBD1 for D (6 bases). Trimming pared 6 bases from V and 0 bases from J, leaving 12 bases between. Germline assignment: CDR1 MNHEY and CDR2 SMNVEV (reference sequence). The CDR3 has 15 amino acids. CDR3: CASSTDRNSGNTIYF. The CDR3 DNA is TGTGCCAGCAGCACCGACAGGAACTCTGGAAACACCATATATTTT.

The chain links TRBV9 to TRBJ2-3, with TRBD2 identical over 9 bases. The V gene's germline CDR1 is SGDLS and CDR2 YYNGEE. J lost 4 bases, V lost 0 bases, and 6 bases had no gene match. The CDR3 runs to 16 residues. The CDR3 DNA is TGTGCCAGCAGCGTAGTTAGCGGGGGAAGGGCAGATACGCAGTATTTT. Protein product: CASSVVSGGRADTQYF.

The V call is TRBV28, the J call TRBJ1-2; 8 bases match TRBD1. With 7 bases clipped from V and 8 bases from J, the junction kept 9 bases outside the gene matches. There are 13 residues in the CDR3. CDR1 and CDR2 from the germline V gene are MDHEN and SYDVKM. CDR3 DNA sequence: TGTGCCAGCACCATGGACAGGGTCGGCGGCTACACCTTC. Translation gives CASTMDRVGGYTF.

This clone has a single count. This chain links TRBV5-1 with TRBJ1-2; 8 bases match TRBD1. Losses at the gene ends were 4 bases for V and 7 bases for J; bases not matched to a gene: 9. This CDR3 contains 14 residues. In germline, CDR1 is SGHRS, CDR2 YFSETQ. In nucleotides, the CDR3 is TGCGCCAGCAGCCGAGGACAGGGAGCCGGTGGCTACACCTTC. Amino acid sequence: CASSRGQGAGGYTF.

The genes are TRBV7-7 and TRBJ2-3, with 8 bases that match TRBD2. V lost 6 bases and J lost 2; bases outside the gene matches: 13. The CDR3 covers 17 residues. Germline values: CDR1 SSHAT, CDR2 FNYEAQ (reference sequence). Written as DNA, the CDR3 is TGTGCCAGCAGTCCGCTGGAGGGACTAGACTTCACAGATACGCAGTATTTT. This codes for CASSPLEGLDFTDTQYF.

The chain combines TRBV19 with TRBJ2-1, with D tentatively TRBD2 (5 bases). CDR1 and CDR2 (germline): LNHDA, SQIVND (reference sequence). CDR3 length: 13 amino acids. Trimming cost V 4 bases and J 3 bases, with 7 bases left between them. CDR3 loop: CASSRTDYNEQFF. In DNA form, the CDR3 reads TGTGCCAGTAGTAGGACTGACTACAATGAGCAGTTCTTC.

The chain uses TRBV11-2 and TRBJ1-4, with D possibly TRBD1 on 5 matching bases. V was shortened by 5 bases and J by 3 bases, with 13 bases between the two germline ends. The germline V gene has CDR1 SGHAT and CDR2 FQNNGV. This CDR3 contains 15 residues. CDR3 coding DNA: TGTGCCAGCAGCGCCCGGGGGGGGGCTAATGAAAAACTGTTTTTT. Encoded protein: CASSARGGANEKLFF.

This sequence joins TRBV6-2 or TRBV6-3 and TRBJ1-6, with D maybe TRBD1 (6 bases). Germline V gene sequence: CDR1 MNHEY, CDR2 SVGEGT. The CDR3 consists of 15 residues. The ends were cut back, 2 bases at V and 5 bases at J, with 10 bases in the middle. CDR3 DNA sequence: TGTGCCAGCAGTTACCTGGGGGCTGATAATTCACCCCTCCACTTT. This gives the protein CASSYLGADNSPLHF.

This clone was seen a single time. The J gene is TRBJ2-3, the V gene TRBV18; 7 nucleotides match TRBD1. The germline gives CDR1 KGHSH, CDR2 LQKENI. With 4 bases clipped from V and 3 bases from J, the junction kept 7 bases outside the gene matches. This CDR3 has 15 residues. The CDR3: CASSLDRLGTDTQYF. The CDR3 coding sequence is TGTGCCAGCTCACTGGACAGGTTAGGAACAGATACGCAGTATTTT.

This sequence joins TRBV7-9 and TRBJ1-2, with 8 bases aligning to TRBD1. The ends lost 2 bases at V and 3 bases at J; junction bases unmatched: 5. Germline CDR1 and CDR2: SEHNR and FQNEAQ (reference sequence). This CDR3 has 15 residues. CDR3 sequence (DNA): TGTGCCAGCAGCTTACCTCAGGGGGCCTACTATGGCTACACCTTC. The encoded protein is CASSLPQGAYYGYTF.

The V gene is TRBV2, the J gene TRBJ1-6; D not resolved. Germline V lookup: CDR1 SNHLY, CDR2 FYNNEI. Trimming removed 7 bases from V and 3 bases from J, with 7 bases in between. The CDR3 has 13 amino acids. The CDR3 DNA reads as TGTGCCAGCATATCTCTCTATAATTCACCCCTCCACTTT. Protein: CASISLYNSPLHF. The variable domain in full, completed from reference TRBV2 and TRBJ1-6, reads EPEVTQTPSHQVTQMGQEVILRCVPISNHLYFYWYRQILGQKVEFLVSFYNNEISEKSEIFDDQFSVERPDGSNFTLKIRSTKLEDSAMYFCASISLYNSPLHFGNGTRLTVT.

The chain recombines TRBV29-1 with TRBJ1-2; TRBD1 agrees at 8 bases. Germline CDR1 is SQVTM and CDR2 is ANQGSEA. V was pared by 4 bases and J by 2 bases, with 6 bases of the junction left unmatched. The CDR3 runs to 14 residues. The CDR3 reads CSVVGRGRNYGYTF. The CDR3 nucleotides read TGCAGCGTTGTAGGCAGGGGGCGAAACTATGGCTACACCTTC.

The chain employs TRBV11-2 and TRBJ2-3; 10 nucleotides agree with TRBD2. This CDR3 region has 17 residues. Per the germline V gene, CDR1 is SGHAT and CDR2 is FQNNGV. The V and J ends lost 5 bases and 6 bases, in that order; junction bases with no gene match: 14. The CDR3 DNA reads TGTGCCAGCAGCCGAACACGGGCTAGCGGGGGTCGGGATACGCAGTATTTT. Translating it yields CASSRTRASGGRDTQYF.

The chain recombines TRBV3-1 (or the pseudogene TRBV3-2) with TRBJ1-2, with 9 bases matching TRBD1. V trimming: 2 bases; J trimming: 0 bases; junction bases outside the gene matches: 7. The CDR3 sequence is 17 residues long. Germline loops: CDR1 LGHDT, CDR2 YNNKEL (reference sequence). The CDR3 spells CASSQLGQGRANYGYTF. For the CDR3, the DNA is TGTGCCAGCAGCCAACTTGGACAGGGGCGAGCTAACTATGGCTACACCTTC.

The chain couples TRBV2 to TRBJ2-5; 8 bases align to TRBD2. CDR1 SNHLY and CDR2 FYNNEI come from the germline V gene. CDR3 length: 13 residues. The ends lost 8 bases at V and 3 bases at J; junction bases unmatched: 5. Written as DNA, the CDR3 is TGTGCCAGCTTAGCGGGGAGTGAAGAGACCCAGTACTTC. This encodes CASLAGSEETQYF.

The V and J genes are TRBV5-6 and TRBJ2-1; possible D gene TRBD1, 5 bases. The CDR3 totals 10 residues. The germline V gene has CDR1 SGHDT and CDR2 YYEEEE. V dropped 7 bases and J dropped 7 bases, with 6 bases sitting between them. The CDR3 DNA reads TGTGCCAGCCAGGGAAATGAGCAGTTCTTC. Encoded protein: CASQGNEQFF.

As DNA, the CDR3 is TGTGCCAGCAGCCCGGGACAGTCCGGGGCTGAAGCTTTCTTT. This codes for CASSPGQSGAEAFF. The rearrangement links TRBV3-1 (or the pseudogene TRBV3-2) to TRBJ1-1, with 7 bases that match TRBD1. J lost 6 bases, V lost 4 bases, and 8 bases had no gene match. In germline, CDR1 is LGHDT, CDR2 YNNKEL (reference sequence). The CDR3 contains 14 residues.

The chain links TRBV4-3 to TRBJ2-7; TRBD2 matches at 12 bases. Germline CDR1 LGHNA, CDR2 YSLEER. The CDR3 loop spans 16 amino acids. V gave up 2 bases and J gave up 4 bases; unmatched junction bases: 6. CDR3 loop: CASSQLAGGPGYEQYF. The CDR3 DNA reads as TGCGCCAGCAGCCAACTAGCGGGGGGGCCGGGATACGAGCAGTACTTC.

V and J are TRBV27 and TRBJ2-2; D possibly corresponds to TRBD2 (5 bases). The CDR3 runs 16 residues. V shed 1 base and J shed 2 bases, with 11 bases lying between them. Germline V lookup: CDR1 MNHEY, CDR2 SMNVEV (reference sequence). CDR3: CASSLFQEANTGELFF. CDR3 in DNA: TGTGCCAGCAGTTTATTTCAGGAGGCCAACACCGGGGAGCTGTTTTTT.

V gene TRBV19 combines with J gene TRBJ1-1; tentatively, D is TRBD1 (6 bases). Between the trimmed V and J ends, which lost 6 bases and 9 bases, there was a span of 20 bases. CDR3 length: 14 residues. Germline V gene lookup returns CDR1 LNHDA and CDR2 SQIVND (reference sequence). The CDR3 bases are TGTGCCAGTAGGCTTACCTCGGACAGTCTTAAAGCTTTCTTT. Translated: CASRLTSDSLKAFF.

The chain is built from TRBV27 and TRBJ2-7; 10 bases agree with TRBD1. Looked up from germline, CDR1 is MNHEY and CDR2 is SMNVEV (reference sequence). The CDR3 has 14 amino acids. V shed 4 bases and J 5 bases; nucleotides not matched to a gene: 5. The CDR3 DNA follows: TGTGCCAGCAGTTCCGGGACAGGGGTCCACGAGCAGTACTTC. Translating it yields CASSSGTGVHEQYF.

CDR3 amino acids: CSVDFRGGTGVTGELFF. The CDR3 nucleotides read TGCAGCGTTGACTTCAGGGGTGGGACAGGGGTGACCGGGGAGCTGTTTTTT. The rearrangement joins TRBV29-1 to TRBJ2-2; 10 bases fit TRBD1. The CDR3 consists of 17 residues. Germline values: CDR1 SQVTM, CDR2 ANQGSEA. With 3 bases clipped from V and 5 bases from J, the junction kept 12 bases outside the gene matches.

The chain links TRBV4-3 to TRBJ2-3, with D uncertain. CDR3 length: 16 amino acids. Germline V gene sequence: CDR1 LGHNA, CDR2 YSLEER. Trimming shortened V by 4 bases and J by 0 bases, and 14 bases separated the two germline ends. CDR3 in DNA: TGCGCCAGCAGCCTAAGCTATATCTCTAGCACAGATACGCAGTATTTT. This translates into CASSLSYISSTDTQYF.

V gene TRBV13 combines with J gene TRBJ2-3; 8 bases match TRBD2. Germline lookup yields CDR1 PRHDT and CDR2 FYEKMQ (reference sequence). CDR3 length equals 15 residues. J was trimmed by 5 bases and V by 4 bases; bases with no gene match: 8. CDR3 sequence (DNA): TGTGCCAGCAGCTCCCCGGGACTAGTGCAAGATACGCAGTATTTT. Its translation: CASSSPGLVQDTQYF. The variable domain in full, with the rest retrieved from reference TRBV13 and TRBJ2-3, is AAGVIQSPRHLIKEKRETATLKCYPIPRHDTVYWYQQGPGQDPQFLISFYEKMQSDKGSIPDRFSAQQFSDYHSELNMSSLELGDSALYFCASSSPGLVQDTQYFGPGTRLTVL.

This chain connects TRBV27 to TRBJ2-4, with 10 bases fitting TRBD1. The CDR3 is made up of 20 amino acids. Trimming at V came to 5 bases and at J to 2 bases, leaving 18 bases not matched to a gene. Germline assignment: CDR1 MNHEY and CDR2 SMNVEV (reference sequence). The CDR3 DNA sequence: TGTGCCAGCAGTAAAGGGCCGGGACAGGGGAAAGGTATAACCAAAAACATTCAGTACTTC. Translation gives CASSKGPGQGKGITKNIQYF.

This chain joins TRBV27 and TRBJ2-7; D is ambiguous. This CDR3 is 13 amino acids long. CDR1 MNHEY and CDR2 SMNVEV come from the germline V gene (reference sequence). V dropped 4 bases and J dropped 4 bases, with 11 bases sitting between them. This chain's CDR3 is CASSSLKTYEQYF. The CDR3 coding sequence is TGTGCCAGCAGTTCGTTGAAGACTTACGAGCAGTACTTC.

This clone came up a few times. The gene calls are TRBV4-1 and TRBJ2-7; 9 nucleotides agree with TRBD1. Germline V gene data show CDR1 as MGHRA and CDR2 as YSYEKL. The CDR3 sequence is 18 residues long. V lost 0 bases and J lost 2; bases outside the gene matches: 11. The CDR3 sequence: CASSQDRERGTGTYEQYF. The DNA of the CDR3 is TGCGCCAGCAGCCAAGATCGTGAACGGGGGACAGGGACCTACGAGCAGTACTTC.

V gene TRBV25-1 combines with J gene TRBJ1-1; no clear D. V was cut by 3 bases and J by 0 bases, with 8 bases left in between. Germline CDR1 MGHDK, CDR2 SYGVNS. The CDR3 extends over 14 amino acids. CDR3 bases: TGTGCCAGCAGTGAGTGGAGGATGAACACTGAAGCTTTCTTT. Protein product: CASSEWRMNTEAFF.

The chain is built from TRBV10-1 and TRBJ1-1; TRBD1 aligns across 9 bases. From germline, CDR1 is WNHNN and CDR2 SYGVQD (reference sequence). V was clipped by 6 bases and J by 10 bases; unmatched bases: 12. The CDR3 is made up of 14 amino acids. This CDR3 is CASRSGTGTGRAFF. The DNA for the CDR3 is TGCGCCAGCAGGTCCGGGACAGGGACAGGGAGAGCTTTCTTT.

This chain joins TRBV9 and TRBJ2-4, with 11 bases lining up with TRBD1. This CDR3 has 15 amino acids. Trimming cost V 0 bases and J 6 bases; bases outside gene matches: 2. The germline V gene has CDR1 SGDLS and CDR2 YYNGEE. The CDR3: CASSVAGQGGNIQYF. CDR3 nucleotides: TGTGCCAGCAGCGTAGCGGGACAGGGGGGAAACATTCAGTACTTC.